The clone carrying this TCR beta chain was seen a handful of times. The antigen remains unidentified. Template switching (which added a universal primer site) was used, and cDNA carried unique molecular identifiers. TCRdb independently ran MiXCR on the 5' RACE reads; one entry per CDR3 protein. The sample includes approximately 230,000 distinct CDR3 sequences, roughly an eighth of them seen just once. CDR1 and CDR2 from the germline V gene are DFQATT and SNEGSKA (reference sequence). Trimming took 4 bases from V and 6 from J, leaving 18 bases between them. The CDR3 sequence is 14 residues long. The data were taken from a study of identical twins. Study conclusions and caveats: Out-of-frame sharing of TCR alpha in monozygotic twins was underestimated by models. The study based its conclusions on cross-sectional statistical analysis and did not follow the same donors. Fewer insertions marked abundant cord blood beta clonotypes; young adult naive trended weakly, memory not at all.

Input material: memory (CD45RO+) T cells sorted from blood. The gene calls are TRBV20-1 and TRBJ1-1, with D maybe TRBD1 (5 bases). This receptor was identified in a young woman in good health. The CDR3 bases are TGCAGTGCTACTTCGGGGAGGGTGGGGGCTGAAGCTTTCTTT. It codes for CSATSGRVGAEAFF.